This passage covers 5 T cell receptor beta chains from one sample sequenced in a study of cytomegalovirus exposure and HLA in healthy donors. The PCR ran on 60 Vbeta and 13 Jbeta primers. The assay was immunoSEQ multiplex PCR, and TCRdb's table has in-frame clones only and misses some. The table records roughly 200,000 clones, roughly 85% of them present only once. Sequenced: PBMCs. The origin of the receptors is a woman in her late teens or twenties in good health and CMV-seronegative.

Turning to this clone: The sample contains more than one DNA sequence encoding this CDR3. As DNA, the CDR3 is TGCGCCAGCAGCTCCGGACAGGGCCTAGAGACCCAGTACTTC. Translating gives CASSSGQGLETQYF. This chain connects TRBV5-1 to TRBJ2-5; TRBD1 matches at 8 bases. V trimming: 3 bases; J trimming: 4 bases; junction bases outside the gene matches: 5. The CDR3 covers 14 residues. Germline V CDR1 and CDR2: SGHRS, YFSETQ.

CDR3 protein: CASRDRGETQYF. The CDR3 DNA reads as TGTGCCAGCCGGGACAGGGGAGAGACCCAGTACTTC. The V and J genes are TRBV7-9 and TRBJ2-5; 10 bases are shared with TRBD1. The CDR3 has 12 amino acids. Germline V gene lookup returns CDR1 SEHNR and CDR2 FQNEAQ (reference sequence). Trimming took 8 bases from V and 4 from J; bases not matched to a gene: 1.

V gene TRBV11-3 combines with J gene TRBJ1-4; 7 bases fit TRBD1. Losses at the gene ends were 5 bases for V and 8 bases for J; bases not matched to a gene: 11. In germline, CDR1 is SGHNT, CDR2 YENEEA. The CDR3 contains 15 residues. Here the CDR3 reads CASSVRQGKGEKLFF. The CDR3 DNA reads TGTGCCAGCAGCGTACGACAGGGCAAGGGAGAAAAACTGTTTTTT.

The rearrangement links TRBV7-9 to TRBJ2-7, with TRBD1 as a possible D gene (9 bases). Germline V lookup: CDR1 SEHNR, CDR2 FQNEAQ (reference sequence). V lost 7 bases, J lost 4 bases, and 17 bases lay in between. The CDR3 has 14 amino acids. For the CDR3, the DNA is TGTGCCAGCATTAGCGGGACAGGGTCTTACGAGCAGTACTTC. Translating gives CASISGTGSYEQYF. Full variable domain (missing parts from reference TRBV7-9 and TRBJ2-7): DTGVSQNPRHKITKRGQNVTFRCDPISEHNRLYWYRQTLGQGPEFLTYFQNEAQLEKSRLLSDRFSAERPKGSFSTLEIQRTEQGDSAMYLCASISGTGSYEQYFGPGTRLTVT.

The chain uses TRBV19 and TRBJ1-2; a possible D gene is TRBD1 (6 bases). CDR3 size: 13 residues. The V gene's germline CDR1 is LNHDA and CDR2 SQIVND (reference sequence). Trimming left V 6 bases short and J 8 bases short, with 16 bases between. CDR3 sequence: CASSRGDLLGYTF. As DNA, the CDR3 is TGTGCCAGTAGCAGGGGAGACCTGCTGGGCTACACCTTC.